What follows are 13 T cell receptor beta chains derived from one specimen sequenced in a study of blood T cell repertoires in COVID-19. Produced via immunoSEQ multiplex PCR; TCRdb's table is partial and in-frame only. The data contain 200,000 to 250,000 clones, approximately 87% of them singletons. Sequencing was done on a sample of peripheral blood. The receptors originated from a woman aged 50 to 60 with acute or convalescent COVID-19.

This clone appeared a single time. The chain is built from TRBV6-5 and TRBJ2-3; D gene uncertain. Germline CDR1 and CDR2: MNHEY and SVGAGI. V lost 2 bases to trimming and J lost 0 bases, with 9 bases between them. The CDR3 covers 15 residues. The CDR3: CASSYMLESTDTQYF. DNA for the CDR3: TGTGCCAGCAGTTACATGCTAGAGAGCACAGATACGCAGTATTTT.

The chain joins TRBV13 to TRBJ2-3, with 10 bases that match TRBD2. The CDR3 has 19 residues. CDR1 is PRHDT, CDR2 FYEKMQ, per germline (reference sequence). The V segment lost 3 bases and the J segment 0 bases; nucleotides outside the gene matches: 12. DNA of the CDR3: TGTGCCAGCAGCTTCAGCGGGGGGGCCGCCTCTACTAGCACAGATACGCAGTATTTT. Translated, it gives CASSFSGGAASTSTDTQYF.

This clone appeared once. The CDR3, as DNA: TGTGCCAGCAGCTTTCAGTCCTCCACTGAAGCTTTCTTT. It codes for CASSFQSSTEAFF. The chain couples TRBV11-2 to TRBJ1-1, with D unclear. Germline lookup yields CDR1 SGHAT and CDR2 FQNNGV. The CDR3 totals 13 residues. The V and J ends lost 3 bases and 4 bases respectively, with 9 bases between them. Using reference TRBV11-2 and TRBJ1-1 for the parts outside the CDR3, the full variable domain is EAGVAQSPRYKIIEKRQSVAFWCNPISGHATLYWYQQILGQGPKLLIQFQNNGVVDDSQLPKDRFSAERLKGVDSTLKIQPAKLEDSAVYLCASSFQSSTEAFFGQGTRLTVV.

This clone was seen a handful of times. This CDR3 is CASSPTGQNQPQHF. The DNA of the CDR3 is TGTGCCAGCTCACCCACAGGGCAGAATCAGCCCCAGCATTTT. This chain connects TRBV18 to TRBJ1-5; TRBD1 might be the D (6 bases). The length of the CDR3 is 14 residues. The V end was cut by 3 bases, the J end by 4 bases, with 10 bases between. Germline loops: CDR1 KGHSH, CDR2 LQKENI.

The chain is built from TRBV12-3 or TRBV12-4 and TRBJ1-2; the match to TRBD1 covers 9 bases. J lost 7 bases, V lost 4 bases, and 4 bases had no gene match. The CDR3 extends over 13 amino acids. The CDR3 protein is CASSWDRVGGYTF. CDR3 nucleotides: TGTGCCAGCAGTTGGGACAGGGTCGGTGGCTACACCTTC.

The chain joins TRBV18 to TRBJ1-1; D is possibly TRBD1 (5 bases). Germline CDR1 is KGHSH and CDR2 is LQKENI. The CDR3 runs to 15 residues. Deletions cut 2 bases from V and 6 bases from J, with 16 bases between. The CDR3 DNA follows: TGTGCCAGCTCACCAATATACGGGGGGGATGCTGAAGCTTTCTTT. Translation: CASSPIYGGDAEAFF. Filled out from reference TRBV18 and TRBJ1-1, the complete variable domain reads NAGVMQNPRHLVRRRGQEARLRCSPMKGHSHVYWYRQLPEEGLKFMVYLQKENIIDESGMPKERFSAEFPKEGPSILRIQQVVRGDSAAYFCASSPIYGGDAEAFFGQGTRLTVV.

V gene TRBV15 combines with J gene TRBJ2-7, with 14 bases lining up with TRBD2. This CDR3 is built from 16 residues. The V segment lost 5 bases and the J segment 0 bases; nucleotides outside the gene matches: 3. Germline CDR1 and CDR2: LNHNV and YYDKDF (reference sequence). CDR3 bases: TGTGCCACCAGCGTAGGACTAGCGGGGGGCTCCTACGAGCAGTACTTC. This encodes CATSVGLAGGSYEQYF. The full variable domain, its missing parts supplied by reference TRBV15 and TRBJ2-7, is DAMVIQNPRYQVTQFGKPVTLSCSQTLNHNVMYWYQQKSSQAPKLLFHYYDKDFNNEADTPDNFQSRRPNTSFCFLDIRSPGLGDTAMYLCATSVGLAGGSYEQYFGPGTRLTVT.

This sequence joins TRBV9 and TRBJ2-7, with 7 positions matching TRBD1. The CDR3 totals 17 residues. Trimming took 1 base from V and 7 from J; bases not matched to a gene: 17. Germline V gene lookup returns CDR1 SGDLS and CDR2 YYNGEE. The CDR3 coding sequence is TGTGCCAGCAGCGTATCGGATCTAGGACAGGAAAGGTTGGAGCAGTACTTC. This translates into CASSVSDLGQERLEQYF.

The rearrangement uses TRBV5-1 and TRBJ1-1; 7 positions match TRBD1. There are 15 residues in the CDR3. V lost 2 bases to trimming and J lost 5 bases; unmatched junction nucleotides: 9. The germline CDR1 and CDR2 sequences are SGHRS and YFSETQ. CDR3 loop: CASSLITGDRTEAFF. The CDR3 bases are TGCGCCAGCAGCTTAATAACAGGGGACCGGACTGAAGCTTTCTTT.

The chain couples TRBV9 to TRBJ1-1, with a weak D call TRBD1 (5 bases). V dropped 0 bases and J dropped 4 bases, with 7 bases sitting between them. Germline CDR1 and CDR2: SGDLS and YYNGEE. The CDR3 consists of 13 residues. CDR3 DNA: TGTGCCAGCAGCGTAGAGCAGGGCACTGAAGCTTTCTTT. Its protein product is CASSVEQGTEAFF.

V usage is TRBV23-1 and J usage is TRBJ1-2; D remains unclear. TRBV23-1 falls under the ORF class, with uncertain function. The CDR3 sequence is 16 residues long. Trimming left V 1 base short and J 2 bases short, with 14 bases between. The CDR3 nucleotides are TGCGCCAGCAGTCAATTTGCAAGGAAACAGAACTATGGCTACACCTTC. Amino acids: CASSQFARKQNYGYTF.

This chain joins TRBV28 and TRBJ2-7, with D possibly TRBD2 on 6 matching bases. Trimming cost V 1 base and J 2 bases, with 12 bases left between them. CDR3 length: 15 amino acids. Germline V gives CDR1 MDHEN, CDR2 SYDVKM. The CDR3 reads CASSLYGGAAYEQYF. The CDR3 region has the DNA TGTGCCAGCAGTTTATACGGCGGGGCCGCCTACGAGCAGTACTTC.

This clone has only one observation. This sequence joins TRBV18 and TRBJ2-5; 8 bases line up with TRBD2. The germline V gene encodes CDR1 KGHSH and CDR2 LQKENI. This CDR3 is built from 18 residues. The junction had 19 bases not matched to a gene; V was cut back by 6 bases and J by 4 bases. The CDR3 sequence is CASSQQGMGTLAGETQYF. CDR3 DNA sequence: TGTGCCAGCTCGCAGCAGGGGATGGGGACTCTAGCGGGAGAGACCCAGTACTTC.